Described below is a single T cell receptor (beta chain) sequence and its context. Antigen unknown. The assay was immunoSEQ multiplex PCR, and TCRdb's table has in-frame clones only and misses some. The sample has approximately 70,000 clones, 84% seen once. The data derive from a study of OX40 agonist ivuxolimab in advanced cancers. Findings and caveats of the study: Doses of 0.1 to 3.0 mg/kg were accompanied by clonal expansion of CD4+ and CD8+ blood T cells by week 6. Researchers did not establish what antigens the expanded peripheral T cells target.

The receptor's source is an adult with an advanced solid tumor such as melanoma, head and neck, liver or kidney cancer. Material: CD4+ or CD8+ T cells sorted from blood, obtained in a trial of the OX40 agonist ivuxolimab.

CDR3 nucleotides: TGTGCCTGGAGTGTACGTTTGGCTGAAGCTTTCTTT. Protein product: CAWSVRLAEAFF. V and J are TRBV30 and TRBJ1-1; D is unresolved. CDR1 GTSNPN and CDR2 SVGIG come from the germline V gene (reference sequence). Trimming stripped 0 bases from V and 6 bases from J, with 8 bases between. This CDR3 region has 12 residues.